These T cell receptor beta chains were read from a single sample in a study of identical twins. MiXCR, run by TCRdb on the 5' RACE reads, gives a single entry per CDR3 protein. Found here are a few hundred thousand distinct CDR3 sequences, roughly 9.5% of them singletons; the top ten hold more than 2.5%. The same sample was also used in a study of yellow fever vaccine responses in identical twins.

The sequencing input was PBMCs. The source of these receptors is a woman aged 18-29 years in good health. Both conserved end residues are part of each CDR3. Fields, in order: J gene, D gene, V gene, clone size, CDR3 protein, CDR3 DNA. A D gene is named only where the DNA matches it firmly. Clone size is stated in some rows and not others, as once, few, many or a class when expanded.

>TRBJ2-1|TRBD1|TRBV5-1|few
CASSSGTGNEQFF
TGCGCCAGCAGCTCGGGGACAGGGAATGAGCAGTTCTTC
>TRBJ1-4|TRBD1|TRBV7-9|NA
CASSPGTGGAANEKLFF
TGTGCCAGCAGCCCTGGGACAGGGGGCGCAGCTAATGAAAAACTGTTTTTT
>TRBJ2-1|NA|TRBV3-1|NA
CASSRLPSSNEQFF
TGTGCCAGCAGCCGACTCCCCAGCAGCAATGAGCAGTTCTTC
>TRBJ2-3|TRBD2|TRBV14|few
CASSHRLAGGRTDTQYF
TGTGCCAGCAGCCACCGACTAGCGGGAGGTCGCACAGATACGCAGTATTTT
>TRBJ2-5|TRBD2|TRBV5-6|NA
CASSVLRSGRERETQYF
TGTGCCAGCAGCGTTTTGAGGAGCGGGAGAGAGAGAGAGACCCAGTACTTC
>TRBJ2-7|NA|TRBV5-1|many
CASNPEMRVSSYEQYF
TGCGCCAGCAACCCTGAGATGCGGGTGAGCTCCTACGAGCAGTACTTC
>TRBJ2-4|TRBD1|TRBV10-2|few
CASGQGGNIQYF
TGCGCCAGCGGACAGGGGGGGAACATTCAGTACTTC
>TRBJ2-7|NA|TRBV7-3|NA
CASSSRGGTEQYF
TGTGCCAGCAGCTCCCGGGGCGGTACTGAGCAGTACTTC
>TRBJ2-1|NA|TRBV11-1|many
CASSLGWAFQPPYNEQFF
TGTGCCAGCAGCTTAGGCTGGGCCTTCCAGCCCCCCTACAATGAGCAGTTCTTC
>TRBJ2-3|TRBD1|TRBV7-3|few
CASSYTTGTGYTDTQYF
TGTGCCAGCAGCTACACGACCGGGACAGGGTACACAGATACGCAGTATTTT
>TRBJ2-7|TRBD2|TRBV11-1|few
CASSQKFTGLAGAGEQYF
TGTGCCAGCAGCCAAAAGTTTACAGGACTAGCGGGAGCTGGTGAGCAGTACTTC
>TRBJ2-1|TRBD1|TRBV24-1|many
CATMGQRNEQFF
TGTGCCACCATGGGACAGCGGAATGAGCAGTTCTTC
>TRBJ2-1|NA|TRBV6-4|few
CASTTGQPSSYNEQFF
TGTGCCAGCACCACCGGACAGCCGAGCTCCTACAATGAGCAGTTCTTC
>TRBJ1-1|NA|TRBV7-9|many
CSSSPVIGALNTEAFF
TGTTCCAGCAGCCCAGTCATAGGGGCTTTGAACACTGAAGCTTTCTTT
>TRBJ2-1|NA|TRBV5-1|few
CASSIDRNEQFF
TGCGCCAGCAGCATAGACAGGAATGAGCAGTTCTTC
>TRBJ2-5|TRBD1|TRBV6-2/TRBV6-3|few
CASSPPGQHQETQYF
TGTGCCAGCAGTCCCCCGGGACAGCACCAAGAGACCCAGTACTTC
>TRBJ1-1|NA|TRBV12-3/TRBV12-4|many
CASSYPRGARDTEAFF
TGTGCCAGCAGTTACCCACGGGGGGCGAGGGACACTGAAGCTTTCTTT
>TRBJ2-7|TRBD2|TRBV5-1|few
CASSLGSGAYEQYF
TGCGCCAGCAGCTTGGGTAGCGGGGCCTACGAGCAGTACTTC
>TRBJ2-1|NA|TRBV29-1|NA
CSVDGHETFADEQFF
TGCAGCGTTGACGGCCACGAGACATTCGCCGATGAGCAGTTCTTC
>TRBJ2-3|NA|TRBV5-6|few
CASSFGRATDTQYF
TGTGCCAGCAGCTTTGGCAGGGCCACAGATACGCAGTATTTT
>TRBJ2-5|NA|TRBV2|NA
CASRGASKGETQYF
TGTGCCAGCAGGGGGGCAAGTAAGGGGGAGACCCAGTACTTC
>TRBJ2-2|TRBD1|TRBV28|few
CASSGQGARKAGELFF
TGTGCCAGCAGCGGACAGGGGGCGCGTAAAGCCGGGGAGCTGTTTTTT
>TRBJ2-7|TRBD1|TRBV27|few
CASLPAQGASYEQYF
TGTGCCAGCCTACCAGCCCAGGGGGCATCCTACGAGCAGTACTTC
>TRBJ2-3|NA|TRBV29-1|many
CSVQESTDTQYF
TGCAGCGTTCAAGAAAGCACAGATACGCAGTATTTT
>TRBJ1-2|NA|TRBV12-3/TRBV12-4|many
CASSFGEHYGYTF
TGTGCCAGCAGTTTCGGGGAGCACTATGGCTACACCTTC
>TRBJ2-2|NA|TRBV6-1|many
CASSDRGRSTGELFF
TGTGCCAGCAGTGACAGGGGACGGAGCACCGGGGAGCTGTTTTTT
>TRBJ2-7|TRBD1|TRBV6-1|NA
CASVGTGVYEQYF
TGTGCCAGCGTCGGGACAGGGGTATACGAGCAGTACTTC
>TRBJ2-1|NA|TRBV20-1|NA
CSAPLRRPTYNEQFF
TGCAGTGCTCCACTACGGAGACCCACCTACAATGAGCAGTTCTTC
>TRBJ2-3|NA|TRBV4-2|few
CASSQEAQIPTSTDTQYF
TGTGCCAGCAGCCAGGAGGCCCAAATACCTACTAGCACAGATACGCAGTATTTT
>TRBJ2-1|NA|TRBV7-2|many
CASSFSNEQFF
TGTGCCAGCAGCTTCTCTAATGAGCAGTTCTTC
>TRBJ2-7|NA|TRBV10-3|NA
CAISEANYEQYF
TGTGCCATCAGTGAGGCGAACTACGAGCAGTACTTC
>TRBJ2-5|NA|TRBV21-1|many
CASSMKAGVETQYF
TGTGCCAGCAGCATGAAGGCGGGGGTGGAGACCCAGTACTTC
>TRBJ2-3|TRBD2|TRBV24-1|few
CATRETSGIDTQYF
TGTGCCACCAGAGAGACTAGCGGGATTGATACGCAGTATTTT
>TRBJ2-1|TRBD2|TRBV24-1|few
CATSDLEAGVFHNEQFF
TGTGCCACCAGTGATTTGGAGGCGGGGGTCTTTCACAATGAGCAGTTCTTC
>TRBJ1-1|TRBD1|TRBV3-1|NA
CASTSPQTGETEAFF
TGTGCCAGCACCTCTCCCCAAACAGGGGAAACTGAAGCTTTCTTT
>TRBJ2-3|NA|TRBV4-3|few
CASSQDFTVGHTDTQYF
TGCGCCAGCAGCCAAGATTTTACCGTCGGGCACACAGATACGCAGTATTTT
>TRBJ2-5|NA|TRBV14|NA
CASSQIIGGTQETQYF
TGTGCCAGCAGCCAAATTATAGGGGGGACCCAAGAGACCCAGTACTTC
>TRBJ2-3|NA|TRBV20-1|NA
CSARGTADSQYF
TGCAGTGCTAGGGGGACTGCGGATTCGCAGTATTTT
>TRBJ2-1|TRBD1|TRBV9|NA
CASSAADRLRYYNEQFF
TGTGCCAGCAGCGCAGCGGACAGGTTGCGCTACTACAATGAGCAGTTCTTC